This entry is about one T cell receptor (beta chain). What it recognizes is unknown. Treatment denoted: around 19 received Ad26.COV2.S at low or high dose, single or two shots; roughly five received placebo; per-sample allocation not given. It was on day 63 after the first vaccine or placebo injection that samples were taken. Recruitment in Boston yielded a donor of adult age, 18-55 years. The vaccine antigen was prefusion-stabilized Wuhan SARS-CoV-2 spike. Trimming left V 4 bases short and J 2 bases short, with 8 bases between. Per germline, CDR1 MGHDK and CDR2 SYGVNS. This CDR3 is built from 13 residues. These data originate in a study of Ad26.COV2.S vaccination and SARS-CoV-2 variants. Study background: Participants got Ad26.COV2.S intramuscularly, once or twice 56 days apart. The study's findings and limits: The analyses of TCR breadth and depth may have understated the size of total T cell responses.

Generated by immunoSEQ multiplex PCR, the TCRdb table keeps only in-frame clones and is missing some. This repertoire shows about 350,000 clones, around 89% found once; its top ten account for roughly 4.8%. The sample here was peripheral blood, taken in a trial of Ad26.COV2.S vaccine versus placebo. The TCR comes from a person between 18 and 65 years old who received the Ad26.COV2.S COVID-19 vaccine or a placebo. The genes are TRBV25-1 and TRBJ2-5; no definite D call. The CDR3 protein is CASSALMQETQYF. In nucleotides, the CDR3 is TGTGCCAGCAGTGCCTTGATGCAAGAGACCCAGTACTTC.